This TCR beta chain is from a study of blood T cells in healthy people across ages. The study's findings and limits: Per million T cells, TCR beta diversity dropped about linearly as age rose. PBMCs were not sorted, which prevented a conclusive comparison of naive versus antigen-experienced cells.

It was with a sample-barcoded 5' primer and a J-beta primer mix that a second PCR of roughly 7 to 12 cycles was run. Every sample gave at least 2.5 million paired-end reads containing CDR3. In TCRdb, the 5' RACE reads were re-called with MiXCR into one record per CDR3 protein. The repertoire holds about 830,000 distinct CDR3 sequences, with around 62% as singletons. The CDR3 sequence is 15 residues long. The V gene lost 0 bases and the J gene lost 4 bases, with 9 bases spanning the gap. CDR1 is LGHNA and CDR2 is YSLEER in the germline V gene. This clonotype appeared a few times. Its antigen is unknown.

The TCR comes from a man younger than 45 in good health. The specimen sequenced was blood. The chain recombines TRBV4-3 with TRBJ1-4; D uncertain. This chain's CDR3 is CASSQDPGFNEKLFF. CDR3 bases: TGCGCCAGCAGCCAAGATCCGGGGTTTAATGAAAAACTGTTTTTT.